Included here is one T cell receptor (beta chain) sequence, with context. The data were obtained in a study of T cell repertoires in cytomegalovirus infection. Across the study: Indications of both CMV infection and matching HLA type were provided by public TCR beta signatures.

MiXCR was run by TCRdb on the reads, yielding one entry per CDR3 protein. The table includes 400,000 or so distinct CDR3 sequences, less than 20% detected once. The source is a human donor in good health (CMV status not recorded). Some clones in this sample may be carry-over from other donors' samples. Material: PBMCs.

The chain's CDR3 is CAISDDSSYGYTF. CDR3 in DNA: TGTGCCATCAGTGACGACTCCTCCTATGGCTACACCTTC. This chain connects TRBV10-3 to TRBJ1-2; unclear D gene. V shed 3 bases and J shed 4 bases, with 9 bases lying between them. The germline V gene has CDR1 ENHRY and CDR2 SYGVKD. CDR3 length equals 13 residues.